The count of the clone carrying this T cell receptor beta chain is one. Germline and junction disagree at one end, which may indicate a read error. The CDR3 runs 15 residues. Looked up from germline, CDR1 is SEHNR and CDR2 is FQNEAQ (reference sequence). The record originates from a study of cytomegalovirus exposure and HLA in healthy donors. The PCR used 60 Vbeta and 13 Jbeta primers. Measured with immunoSEQ multiplex PCR; TCRdb has only the in-frame clones, and not every one. The sample comprises 50,000 or so clones, around 80% of which are singletons, and roughly 2.5% rests with the top ten. The chain has TRBV7-9 and TRBJ1-2; no clear D. The sample consisted of PBMCs. This sequence was found in a boy aged 10-17 years in good health and CMV-seropositive. CDR3 in DNA: TGTTCCAGCACCCACGTGAGAGGAACTAACTATGGCTACACCTTC. Translated: CSSTHVRGTNYGYTF.